These T cell receptor beta chains were read from a single sample in a study of T-cell memory formation after mild COVID-19. TCRdb called the 5' RACE reads again in MiXCR, with one record for every CDR3 protein. The table records under 150,000 distinct CDR3 sequences, 20% to 25% of them present only once. The sample taken for sequencing was PBMCs or a T cell subset sorted from them (not recorded which). The receptors here all came from a man aged 18-30 years who had mild COVID-19 (a few samples of this study predate the infection). Cell type and time point are not known. Both conserved end residues are part of each CDR3. The D gene is left open where the match is weak. The listing skips clone size in some rows; elsewhere it reads once, few, many or a size class.

clone size: -
J gene: TRBJ1-1
V gene: TRBV12-3/TRBV12-4
D gene: TRBD1
CDR3 length: 15
CDR3 protein: CASSLGTGGMTEAFF
CDR3 DNA: TGTGCCAGCAGCCTAGGGACAGGGGGGATGACTGAAGCTTTCTTT

clone size: -
J gene: TRBJ1-1
V gene: TRBV5-1
D gene: -
CDR3 length: 15
CDR3 protein: CASSLGRVSYTEAFF
CDR3 DNA: TGCGCCAGCAGCTTGGGCAGGGTCTCCTACACTGAAGCTTTCTTT

clone size: -
J gene: TRBJ2-2
V gene: TRBV2
D gene: -
CDR3 length: 16
CDR3 protein: CASSEPGSLGTGELFF
CDR3 DNA: TGTGCCAGCAGTGAGCCAGGTTCGCTGGGCACCGGGGAGCTGTTTTTT

clone size: once
J gene: TRBJ2-1
V gene: TRBV6-2/TRBV6-3
D gene: TRBD2
CDR3 length: 15
CDR3 protein: CASSYSGVQYNEQFF
CDR3 DNA: TGTGCCAGCAGTTATAGCGGGGTCCAATACAATGAGCAGTTCTTC

clone size: -
J gene: TRBJ1-1
V gene: TRBV5-4
D gene: -
CDR3 length: 13
CDR3 protein: CASSLDMNTEAFF
CDR3 DNA: TGTGCCAGCAGCTTGGACATGAACACTGAAGCTTTCTTT

clone size: few
J gene: TRBJ2-2
V gene: TRBV9
D gene: TRBD2
CDR3 length: 15
CDR3 protein: CASSVEAGVVGELFF
CDR3 DNA: TGTGCCAGCAGCGTAGAAGCGGGGGTGGTCGGGGAGCTGTTTTTT

clone size: many
J gene: TRBJ1-2
V gene: TRBV5-1
D gene: -
CDR3 length: 12
CDR3 protein: CASSLSGYGYTF
CDR3 DNA: TGCGCCAGCAGCTTGAGCGGTTATGGCTACACCTTC

clone size: -
J gene: TRBJ2-7
V gene: TRBV6-5
D gene: -
CDR3 length: 15
CDR3 protein: CASSYSPGPSYEQYF
CDR3 DNA: TGTGCCAGCAGTTACTCCCCGGGGCCGTCCTACGAGCAGTACTTC

clone size: -
J gene: TRBJ2-1
V gene: TRBV7-6
D gene: -
CDR3 length: 16
CDR3 protein: CASSLGPGQGLNEQFF
CDR3 DNA: TGTGCCAGCAGCTTAGGCCCAGGTCAGGGGCTCAATGAGCAGTTCTTC

clone size: -
J gene: TRBJ1-6
V gene: TRBV27
D gene: -
CDR3 length: 18
CDR3 protein: CASSYAPISGRTNSPLHF
CDR3 DNA: TGTGCCAGCAGTTACGCACCTATCTCGGGACGGACCAATTCACCCCTCCACTTT

clone size: -
J gene: TRBJ2-1
V gene: TRBV7-2
D gene: TRBD2
CDR3 length: 17
CDR3 protein: CASSPSLAGSSYNEQFF
CDR3 DNA: TGTGCCAGCAGCCCCTCCTTAGCGGGGAGCTCCTACAATGAGCAGTTCTTC

clone size: -
J gene: TRBJ1-2
V gene: TRBV5-1
D gene: -
CDR3 length: 14
CDR3 protein: CASSLLPETYGYTF
CDR3 DNA: TGCGCCAGCAGCTTGCTTCCGGAGACCTATGGCTACACCTTC

clone size: few
J gene: TRBJ1-5
V gene: TRBV27
D gene: -
CDR3 length: 16
CDR3 protein: CASSLIWAGGNQPQHF
CDR3 DNA: TGTGCCAGCAGTTTAATCTGGGCGGGGGGCAATCAGCCCCAGCATTTT

clone size: few
J gene: TRBJ1-1
V gene: TRBV12-3/TRBV12-4
D gene: -
CDR3 length: 12
CDR3 protein: CASSLDSIEAFF
CDR3 DNA: TGTGCCAGCAGCTTAGACTCCATTGAAGCTTTCTTT

clone size: -
J gene: TRBJ2-7
V gene: TRBV30
D gene: -
CDR3 length: 13
CDR3 protein: CAWSVNREYEQYF
CDR3 DNA: TGTGCCTGGAGTGTAAACAGGGAATACGAGCAGTACTTC

clone size: -
J gene: TRBJ2-7
V gene: TRBV11-2
D gene: -
CDR3 length: 15
CDR3 protein: CASSSTVLRLYEQYF
CDR3 DNA: TGTGCCAGCAGCTCAACAGTCTTAAGACTTTACGAGCAGTACTTC

clone size: few
J gene: TRBJ2-6
V gene: TRBV27
D gene: -
CDR3 length: 15
CDR3 protein: CASSLFLSGANVLTF
CDR3 DNA: TGTGCCAGCAGTTTATTCCTCTCTGGGGCCAACGTCCTGACTTTC

clone size: -
J gene: TRBJ1-6
V gene: TRBV9
D gene: -
CDR3 length: 14
CDR3 protein: CASSVGEGNSPLHF
CDR3 DNA: TGTGCCAGCAGCGTGGGGGAAGGGAATTCACCCCTCCACTTT

clone size: few
J gene: TRBJ1-2
V gene: TRBV28
D gene: -
CDR3 length: 14
CDR3 protein: CATRGGRENYGYTF
CDR3 DNA: TGTGCCACCCGGGGGGGGCGAGAGAACTATGGCTACACCTTC

clone size: -
J gene: TRBJ2-3
V gene: TRBV7-8
D gene: TRBD1
CDR3 length: 15
CDR3 protein: CASSTQDRGELWQYF
CDR3 DNA: TGTGCCAGCAGCACACAGGACAGGGGGGAATTGTGGCAGTATTTT

clone size: many
J gene: TRBJ1-1
V gene: TRBV7-9
D gene: -
CDR3 length: 14
CDR3 protein: CASSLGGLNTEAFF
CDR3 DNA: TGTGCCAGCAGCTTAGGAGGGCTCAACACTGAAGCTTTCTTT

clone size: few
J gene: TRBJ2-2
V gene: TRBV7-3
D gene: -
CDR3 length: 15
CDR3 protein: CASSLGTVNTGELFF
CDR3 DNA: TGTGCCAGCAGCTTAGGGACGGTGAACACCGGGGAGCTGTTTTTT

clone size: few
J gene: TRBJ2-3
V gene: TRBV5-8
D gene: -
CDR3 length: 15
CDR3 protein: CASNWGSLSTDTQYF
CDR3 DNA: TGTGCCAGCAATTGGGGCTCACTGAGCACAGATACGCAGTATTTT

clone size: few
J gene: TRBJ2-5
V gene: TRBV5-6
D gene: -
CDR3 length: 16
CDR3 protein: CASSLVRQAEEETQYF
CDR3 DNA: TGTGCCAGCAGCTTGGTTAGGCAGGCCGAAGAAGAGACCCAGTACTTC

clone size: -
J gene: TRBJ2-5
V gene: TRBV5-1
D gene: -
CDR3 length: 15
CDR3 protein: CASSWNGGFQETQYF
CDR3 DNA: TGCGCCAGCAGCTGGAATGGGGGTTTTCAAGAGACCCAGTACTTC

clone size: few
J gene: TRBJ1-1
V gene: TRBV12-3/TRBV12-4
D gene: -
CDR3 length: 14
CDR3 protein: CASSLIHAGIEAFF
CDR3 DNA: TGTGCCAGCAGTTTAATACATGCTGGGATTGAAGCTTTCTTT

clone size: few
J gene: TRBJ1-2
V gene: TRBV4-1
D gene: -
CDR3 length: 14
CDR3 protein: CASSQGLGGNGYTF
CDR3 DNA: TGCGCCAGCAGCCAAGGGTTGGGGGGAAATGGCTACACCTTC

clone size: -
J gene: TRBJ2-7
V gene: TRBV5-1
D gene: -
CDR3 length: 13
CDR3 protein: CASKGGRDYEQYF
CDR3 DNA: TGCGCCAGCAAGGGTGGCAGGGACTACGAGCAGTACTTC